In its sample, the clone carrying this TCR beta chain was seen once. Antigen: not known. It was with 60 Vbeta and 13 Jbeta primers that the PCR ran. The method was immunoSEQ multiplex PCR; TCRdb's version includes in-frame clones alone and lacks a portion of them. Of under 200,000 clones detected, roughly 71% appear once; the ten largest clones hold roughly 7%. This sample stems from a study of cytomegalovirus exposure and HLA in healthy donors. Study information: Early on, a data release was issued that held tens of millions of unique TCRs from HLA-typed donors.

Study-level results: In a later analysis, specific HLA alleles were associated with approximately 16,000 TCR beta sequences at a 0.05 false discovery rate. A later analysis appeared to link common viral pathogens to several of the most significant clusters. Rare sequences made up most TCRs, while some public TCRs were found in many donors.

Germline CDR1 is LNHNV and CDR2 is YYDKDF (reference sequence). Trimming took off 0 bases at V and 3 bases at J, with 9 bases between the two ends. The CDR3 length is 15 residues. The V and J genes are TRBV15 and TRBJ1-5; D ambiguous. The sequence derives from a male donor in good health and CMV-seropositive. The sample comprised PBMCs. CDR3 loop: CATSRDGKNNQPQHF. CDR3 DNA: TGTGCCACCAGCAGAGACGGTAAGAACAATCAGCCCCAGCATTTT.